The 31 T cell receptor beta chains in this list originate from one sample, sequenced in a study of T-cell reconstitution after alpha-beta-depleted transplantation in children. Unique molecular identifiers were used in preparing the TCRbeta library. TCRdb used MiXCR to reprocess the PCR reads, holding one entry per CDR3 protein. The sample carries about 350,000 distinct CDR3 sequences, 13% recorded once. The input for sequencing was PBMCs, taken from the stem cell graft. These receptors were taken from a human donor who donated a stem cell graft to a child with Fanconi anemia.

This clonotype appeared a few times. This chain joins TRBV20-1 and TRBJ2-1; 7 bases map to TRBD1. In germline, CDR1 is DFQATT, CDR2 SNEGSKA (reference sequence). The CDR3 consists of 14 residues. V trimming: 3 bases; J trimming: 3 bases; junction bases outside the gene matches: 5. The CDR3 reads CSARAGGNYNEQFF. CDR3 sequence (DNA): TGCAGTGCTAGGGCAGGGGGTAACTACAATGAGCAGTTCTTC.

This clonotype occurred many times. This chain uses TRBV7-9 with TRBJ1-1; no clear D. CDR1 and CDR2 (germline): SEHNR, FQNEAQ (reference sequence). The germline V and J ends were trimmed by 2 bases and 3 bases, with 10 bases remaining between them. CDR3 size: 14 residues. The CDR3 bases are TGTGCCAGCAGCTTAAAGGGTGGGGACACTGAAGCTTTCTTT. This gives the protein CASSLKGGDTEAFF.

In this sample, this clonotype turned up a few times. The rearrangement uses TRBV29-1 and TRBJ1-2; 9 bases are shared with TRBD1. CDR3 length: 14 amino acids. The trim removed 1 base at V and 2 bases at J, leaving 2 bases unmatched. CDR1 is SQVTM, CDR2 ANQGSEA, per germline. CDR3 sequence: CSVEGTGDNYGYTF. In DNA, the CDR3 is TGCAGCGTTGAAGGGACAGGGGACAACTATGGCTACACCTTC.

This chain connects TRBV20-1 to TRBJ2-3, with 8 bases matching TRBD2. Germline V gives CDR1 DFQATT, CDR2 SNEGSKA (reference sequence). Trimming cost V 4 bases and J 1 base; bases outside gene matches: 7. The CDR3 loop spans 15 amino acids. CDR3 coding DNA: TGCAGTGCTACTTCGCCGACTAGCGGCACAGATACGCAGTATTTT. Translated, it gives CSATSPTSGTDTQYF.

The V and J genes are TRBV20-1 and TRBJ2-3; TRBD2 is a possible D gene (6 bases). With 3 bases removed from V and 5 bases from J, the gap between germline ends came to 18 bases. CDR1 and CDR2 (germline): DFQATT, SNEGSKA (reference sequence). This CDR3 has 15 amino acids. CDR3 sequence: CSASRGGAPGDTQYF. DNA of the CDR3: TGCAGTGCTAGTAGGGGCGGGGCGCCCGGAGATACGCAGTATTTT.

This clonotype appeared many times. V is TRBV10-3 and J is TRBJ2-5; no reliable D call. This CDR3 comprises 13 residues. Germline CDR1 reads ENHRY; CDR2 reads SYGVKD. Trimming removed 6 bases from V and 8 bases from J, with 16 bases in between. The CDR3 is CAISLDMVGTQYF. CDR3 nucleotide sequence: TGTGCCATCAGCCTCGACATGGTGGGAACCCAGTACTTC.

This clonotype turned up a few times. The chain is built from TRBV10-1 and TRBJ2-1, with D hard to call. V shed 6 bases and J shed 10 bases, with 13 bases lying between them. The V gene's germline CDR1 is WNHNN and CDR2 SYGVQD (reference sequence). This CDR3 spans 12 amino acids. DNA for the CDR3: TGCGCCAGCAGCGGACCCTGGGGAGAGCAGTTCTTC. Translating it yields CASSGPWGEQFF.

The chain joins TRBV7-9 to TRBJ1-4; no clear D gene. Trimming left V 2 bases short and J 16 bases short, with 17 bases between. CDR3 length: 13 residues. Germline CDR1 reads SEHNR; CDR2 reads FQNEAQ (reference sequence). In DNA, the CDR3 is TGTGCCAGCAGCTTAAATTCCGGCACAAGAAGGTTTTTT. It yields the protein CASSLNSGTRRFF. Based on the CDR3 plus reference TRBV7-9 and TRBJ1-4, the full variable domain is DTGVSQNPRHKITKRGQNVTFRCDPISEHNRLYWYRQTLGQGPEFLTYFQNEAQLEKSRLLSDRFSAERPKGSFSTLEIQRTEQGDSAMYLCASSLNSGTRRFFGSGTQLSVL.

This clonotype was detected many times. V usage is TRBV12-3 or TRBV12-4 and J usage is TRBJ1-6, with D possibly TRBD1 on 5 matching bases. The V and J ends lost 7 bases and 8 bases respectively, with 15 bases between them. The length of the CDR3 is 14 residues. The CDR3 spells CASKGSGAYSPLHF. The CDR3 nucleotides read TGTGCCAGCAAAGGGAGCGGGGCCTATTCACCCCTCCACTTT.

The rearrangement joins TRBV29-1 to TRBJ2-5; D not certain. CDR1 SQVTM and CDR2 ANQGSEA come from the germline V gene. The V end was cut by 3 bases, the J end by 4 bases, with 21 bases between. The CDR3 is 16 amino acids. CDR3 coding DNA: TGCAGCGTTGATGAAGTAAGGGTCCTTGGCGGAGAGACCCAGTACTTC. Amino acids: CSVDEVRVLGGETQYF.

This clonotype occurred many times. The genes are TRBV5-5 and TRBJ2-7; D is possibly TRBD1 (6 bases). The germline gives CDR1 SGHKS, CDR2 YYEKEE (reference sequence). V was shortened by 0 bases and J by 6 bases, with 13 bases between the two germline ends. The CDR3 is made up of 14 amino acids. The CDR3 coding sequence is TGTGCCAGCAGCTTGGACAGGGTTCTCCGCGAGCAGTACGTC. Translated, it gives CASSLDRVLREQYV.

This clonotype turned up a few times. The CDR3 is CASSLWTGGHDEQFF. The CDR3 coding sequence is TGTGCCAGCAGTCTTTGGACGGGGGGGCACGATGAGCAGTTCTTC. This chain joins TRBV12-3 or TRBV12-4 and TRBJ2-1, with 8 nucleotides matching TRBD2. The CDR3 length is 15 residues. V lost 5 bases, J lost 8 bases, and 11 bases stayed unmatched.

This clonotype was counted between two and nine times. The rearrangement uses TRBV28 and TRBJ1-5; no firm D call. The CDR3 consists of 15 residues. Germline V CDR1 and CDR2: MDHEN, SYDVKM. V was cut by 6 bases and J by 2 bases, with 14 bases left in between. CDR3: CASRTTSGGNQPQHF. Written as DNA, the CDR3 is TGTGCCAGCAGGACTACATCAGGAGGCAATCAGCCCCAGCATTTT.

This clonotype came up many times. The rearrangement uses TRBV20-1 and TRBJ1-5; D gene unclear. CDR1 and CDR2 (germline): DFQATT, SNEGSKA (reference sequence). Trimming cost V 5 bases and J 6 bases, with 17 bases left between them. The CDR3 consists of 14 residues. The CDR3 region is CSAARGVFAQPQHF. CDR3 nucleotide sequence: TGCAGTGCTGCCCGCGGGGTTTTCGCTCAGCCCCAGCATTTT.

This clonotype has a single count. The conserved final phenylalanine or tryptophan is absent from the CDR3, which likely points to a read error. The rearrangement uses TRBV5-6 and TRBJ1-5; D is ambiguous. Looked up from germline, CDR1 is SGHDT and CDR2 is YYEEEE. Deletions cut 7 bases from V and 4 bases from J, with 12 bases between. This CDR3 is built from 13 residues. The CDR3 is CASSVGLNQPQHY. The CDR3 bases are TGTGCCAGCTCCGTGGGGTTAAATCAGCCCCAGCATTAT.

The CDR3 sequence is CASSHFLAGERGTQYF. Here the CDR3 DNA reads TGTGCCAGCAGCCACTTCCTCGCCGGGGAACGGGGGACCCAGTACTTC. This sequence joins TRBV14 and TRBJ2-5, with D perhaps TRBD2 (5 bases). The V end was cut by 3 bases, the J end by 7 bases, with 21 bases between. Germline CDR1 and CDR2: SGHDN and FVKESK. The CDR3 contains 16 residues.

This clonotype was found a few times. The chain joins TRBV5-1 to TRBJ1-1; the D is unclear. The CDR3 length is 13 residues. Germline CDR1 is SGHRS and CDR2 is YFSETQ. Trimming cost V 3 bases and J 1 base, with 7 bases left between them. The CDR3 sequence: CASSSSGNTEAFF. In nucleotides, the CDR3 is TGCGCCAGCAGCTCCAGCGGGAACACTGAAGCTTTCTTT. The full variable domain, completed using reference TRBV5-1 and TRBJ1-1, is KAGVTQTPRYLIKTRGQQVTLSCSPISGHRSVSWYQQTPGQGLQFLFEYFSETQRNKGNFPGRFSGRQFSNSRSEMNVSTLELGDSALYLCASSSSGNTEAFFGQGTRLTVV.

This clonotype occurred many times. The chain recombines TRBV29-1 with TRBJ2-7; TRBD1 is a possible D gene (5 bases). Germline CDR1 and CDR2: SQVTM and ANQGSEA. V was shortened by 4 bases and J by 5 bases, with 12 bases between the two germline ends. The CDR3 is made up of 12 amino acids. This CDR3 reads CSVAQGFDEQYF. The CDR3 nucleotides read TGCAGCGTTGCTCAGGGTTTCGACGAGCAGTACTTC.

This clonotype was counted ten times or more. The chain joins TRBV20-1 to TRBJ2-5, with D unresolved. The V end lost 4 bases, the J end lost 7 bases, and 19 bases lay between the germline ends. Germline CDR1 and CDR2: DFQATT and SNEGSKA (reference sequence). This CDR3 is 14 amino acids long. The CDR3 DNA reads as TGCAGTGCTAAACAACTCGTGGGGTCGACGACCCAGTACTTC. Its protein is CSAKQLVGSTTQYF.

This clonotype came up a few times. The genes are TRBV3-1 and TRBJ2-1; D is ambiguous. Trimming pared 1 base from V and 1 base from J, leaving 8 bases between. Germline lookup yields CDR1 LGHDT and CDR2 YNNKEL (reference sequence). The CDR3 runs 15 residues. The CDR3 coding sequence is TGTGCCAGCAGCCAAGGCCCAGTTTCCTACAATGAGCAGTTCTTC. It encodes CASSQGPVSYNEQFF.

The rearrangement links TRBV7-8 to TRBJ2-3; D tentatively reads TRBD1 or TRBD2 (5 bases each). The germline V gene has CDR1 SGHVS and CDR2 FQNEAQ. Trimming shortened V by 4 bases and J by 4 bases, and 21 bases separated the two germline ends. The CDR3 is 17 residues long. CDR3 bases: TGTGCCAGCAGCTCGCCCGGGTCCGGGTGGGACCCAGATACGCAGTATTTT. Encoded protein: CASSSPGSGWDPDTQYF.

This chain uses TRBV2 with TRBJ2-1, with 9 bases identical to TRBD2. CDR3 length equals 14 residues. V lost 6 bases and J lost 9; bases outside the gene matches: 9. The germline CDR1 and CDR2 sequences are SNHLY and FYNNEI. CDR3 nucleotides: TGTGCCAGCAGAGGGACTAGCTCCCGGGGTGAGCAGTTCTTC. Translated, it gives CASRGTSSRGEQFF.

The CDR3, as DNA: TGTGCCAGCACCAACAGGGAAGCGATCCACACCTTC. Amino acids: CASTNREAIHTF. V usage is TRBV6-2 or TRBV6-3 and J usage is TRBJ1-2; TRBD1 might be the D (6 bases). The CDR3 is 12 residues long. CDR1 MNHEY and CDR2 SVGEGT come from the germline V gene. Trimming pared 7 bases from V and 12 bases from J, leaving 18 bases between.

Concerning this clonotype itself: Because the CDR3's place on the DNA is in doubt, the DNA is left out and the CDR3 is given as listed by TCRdb. This chain connects TRBV28 to TRBJ2-1; TRBD1, the table's D call, lacks a check against the DNA. Germline V gene data show CDR1 as MDHEN and CDR2 as SYDVKM. The CDR3 has 16 residues if both end residues are counted. The CDR3 protein is CASSSSGTGGRNEQFF.

This clonotype was counted many times. J is TRBJ2-1 and V is TRBV18, with unresolved D. CDR1 KGHSH and CDR2 LQKENI come from the germline V gene. V lost 3 bases to trimming and J lost 0 bases, with 6 bases between them. The CDR3 sequence is 14 residues long. DNA for the CDR3: TGTGCCAGCTCACCCCCAAGCTCCTACAATGAGCAGTTCTTC. Its protein is CASSPPSSYNEQFF.

This clonotype was seen a few times. V is TRBV27 and J is TRBJ2-1; tentatively, D is TRBD2 (5 bases). V was cut by 3 bases and J by 3 bases, with 12 bases left in between. The CDR3 totals 15 residues. Germline V gene sequence: CDR1 MNHEY, CDR2 SMNVEV (reference sequence). DNA of the CDR3: TGTGCCAGCAGTTTCGGTGGGGAGCTCTACAATGAGCAGTTCTTC. This codes for CASSFGGELYNEQFF.

The rearrangement links TRBV18 to TRBJ2-2; 7 bases are shared with TRBD2. Looked up from germline, CDR1 is KGHSH and CDR2 is LQKENI. This CDR3 is built from 15 residues. The V and J ends lost 2 bases and 0 bases, in that order; junction bases with no gene match: 0. The CDR3 here is CASSPAGANTGELFF. DNA for the CDR3: TGTGCCAGCTCACCAGCGGGAGCGAACACCGGGGAGCTGTTTTTT.

This chain joins TRBV6-2 or TRBV6-3 and TRBJ2-3, with 7 bases lining up with TRBD2. The junction had 11 bases not matched to a gene; V was cut back by 6 bases and J by 2 bases. Per germline, CDR1 MNHEY and CDR2 SVGEGT. This CDR3 has 16 amino acids. CDR3 residues: CASRWNWDYNTDTQYF. CDR3 sequence (DNA): TGTGCCAGCAGATGGAACTGGGACTACAACACAGATACGCAGTATTTT.

The table lists this clonotype with a few counts. The V and J genes are TRBV5-1 and TRBJ1-1; D not certain. Germline V gene lookup returns CDR1 SGHRS and CDR2 YFSETQ. The CDR3 has 14 amino acids. Trimming left V 3 bases short and J 1 base short, with 10 bases between. In nucleotides, the CDR3 is TGCGCCAGCAGCTGGAATCCTACGAACACTGAAGCTTTCTTT. It translates to CASSWNPTNTEAFF.

This chain connects TRBV2 to TRBJ1-6; D is possibly TRBD1 (6 bases). CDR1 is SNHLY and CDR2 is FYNNEI in the germline V gene. V shed 7 bases and J shed 6 bases, with 16 bases lying between them. CDR3 size: 15 residues. DNA of the CDR3: TGTGCCAGCAAGGGACAAAATTCTTTTAATTCACCCCTCCACTTT. It yields the protein CASKGQNSFNSPLHF.

This clonotype was found many times. The chain couples TRBV30 to TRBJ1-2; 8 nucleotides match TRBD1. The CDR3 length is 13 residues. The trim removed 2 bases at V and 8 bases at J, leaving 7 bases unmatched. The germline V gene encodes CDR1 GTSNPN and CDR2 SVGIG (reference sequence). CDR3 nucleotides: TGTGCCTGGAGTACTACGACAGGGGCCGGCTACACCTTC. Translated: CAWSTTTGAGYTF.